This TCR beta chain was captured by sequencing in a study of vaccination effects on CD4 cells after COVID-19. A few counts support this clone. Its antigen is as yet unknown. Pools of viral peptides were used by the ViraFEST assay to expand antigen-specific CD4+ T cells ahead of sequencing. Cultured cells yielded isolated CD4+ T cells after 10 to 11 days. People in the vaccine group had not been infected with SARS-CoV-2 before, and their nucleocapsid antibodies were negative. Using immunoSEQ multiplex PCR, the repertoire was profiled, and TCRdb retains in-frame clones only, with some absent. The data show 55,000 to 70,000 clones, about four fifths seen once. Trimming took off 0 bases at V and 7 bases at J, with 11 bases between the two ends. CDR1 SGHTS and CDR2 YDEGEE come from the germline V gene. This CDR3 is built from 14 residues.

The rearrangement uses TRBV5-8 and TRBJ1-5, with D possibly matching TRBD1 (6 bases). This sequence originates from a human donor who received a COVID-19 vaccine. The starting material was CD4+ T cells from PBMCs cultured with HCoV-229E spike peptides, obtained before COVID-19 vaccination. In DNA, the CDR3 is TGTGCCAGCAGCTTGGACAGGGAATACCAGCCCCAGCATTTT. Translation gives CASSLDREYQPQHF.